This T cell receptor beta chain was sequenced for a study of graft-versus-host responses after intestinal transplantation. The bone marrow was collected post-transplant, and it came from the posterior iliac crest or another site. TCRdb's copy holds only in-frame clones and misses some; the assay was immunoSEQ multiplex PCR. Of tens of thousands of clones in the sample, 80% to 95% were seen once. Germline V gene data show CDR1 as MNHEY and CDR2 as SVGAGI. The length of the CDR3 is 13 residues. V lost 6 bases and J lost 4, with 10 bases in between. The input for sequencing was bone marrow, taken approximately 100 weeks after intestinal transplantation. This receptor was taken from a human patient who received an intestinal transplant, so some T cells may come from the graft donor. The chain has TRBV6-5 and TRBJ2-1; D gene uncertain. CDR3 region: CASRPLPYNEQFF. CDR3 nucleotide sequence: TGTGCCAGCAGGCCCCTCCCGTACAATGAGCAGTTCTTC.